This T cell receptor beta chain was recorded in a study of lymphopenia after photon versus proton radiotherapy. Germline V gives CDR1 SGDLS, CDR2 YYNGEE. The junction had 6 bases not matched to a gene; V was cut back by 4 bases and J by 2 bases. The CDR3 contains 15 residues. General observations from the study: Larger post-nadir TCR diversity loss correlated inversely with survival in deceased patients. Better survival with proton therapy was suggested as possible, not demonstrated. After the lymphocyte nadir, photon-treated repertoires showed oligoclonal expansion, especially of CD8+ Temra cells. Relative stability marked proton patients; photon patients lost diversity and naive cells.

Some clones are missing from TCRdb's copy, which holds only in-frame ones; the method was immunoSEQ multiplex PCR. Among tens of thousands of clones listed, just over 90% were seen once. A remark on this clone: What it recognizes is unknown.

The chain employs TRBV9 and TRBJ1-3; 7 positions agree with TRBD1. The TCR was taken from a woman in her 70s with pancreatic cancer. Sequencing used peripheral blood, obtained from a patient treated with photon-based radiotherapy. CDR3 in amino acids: CASSSQGVTGNTIYF. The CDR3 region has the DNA TGTGCCAGCAGCTCCCAGGGGGTTACTGGAAACACCATATATTTT.